Sequencing of this TCR beta chain was carried out in a study of blood T cell repertoires in COVID-19. CDR1 and CDR2 from the germline V gene are SGHVS and FQNEAQ. The CDR3 is 18 residues long. The table came from immunoSEQ multiplex PCR; TCRdb's copy has only in-frame clones and leaves some out. This table holds some 240,000 clones, around 80% found once. A remark on this clone: The junction departs from the called germline gene at one end, perhaps through a read error.

What was sequenced was peripheral blood. The receptor was derived from a woman aged 65 to 85 with acute or convalescent COVID-19. The chain recombines TRBV7-8 with TRBJ1-4; a possible D gene is TRBD1 (6 bases). The CDR3 DNA reads TGTGCCCGCAGCCGCCGGGGGCGGGGGGCGACGGAAAACGAAAAACTGTTTTTT. The encoded protein is CARSRRGRGATENEKLFF. Supplemented by reference TRBV7-8 and TRBJ1-4, the full variable domain reads GAGVSQSPRYKVAKRGQDVALRCDPISGHVSLFWYQQALGQGPEFLTYFQNEAQLDKSGLPSDRFFAERPEGSVSTLKIQRTQQEDSAVYLCARSRRGRGATENEKLFFGSGTQLSVL.